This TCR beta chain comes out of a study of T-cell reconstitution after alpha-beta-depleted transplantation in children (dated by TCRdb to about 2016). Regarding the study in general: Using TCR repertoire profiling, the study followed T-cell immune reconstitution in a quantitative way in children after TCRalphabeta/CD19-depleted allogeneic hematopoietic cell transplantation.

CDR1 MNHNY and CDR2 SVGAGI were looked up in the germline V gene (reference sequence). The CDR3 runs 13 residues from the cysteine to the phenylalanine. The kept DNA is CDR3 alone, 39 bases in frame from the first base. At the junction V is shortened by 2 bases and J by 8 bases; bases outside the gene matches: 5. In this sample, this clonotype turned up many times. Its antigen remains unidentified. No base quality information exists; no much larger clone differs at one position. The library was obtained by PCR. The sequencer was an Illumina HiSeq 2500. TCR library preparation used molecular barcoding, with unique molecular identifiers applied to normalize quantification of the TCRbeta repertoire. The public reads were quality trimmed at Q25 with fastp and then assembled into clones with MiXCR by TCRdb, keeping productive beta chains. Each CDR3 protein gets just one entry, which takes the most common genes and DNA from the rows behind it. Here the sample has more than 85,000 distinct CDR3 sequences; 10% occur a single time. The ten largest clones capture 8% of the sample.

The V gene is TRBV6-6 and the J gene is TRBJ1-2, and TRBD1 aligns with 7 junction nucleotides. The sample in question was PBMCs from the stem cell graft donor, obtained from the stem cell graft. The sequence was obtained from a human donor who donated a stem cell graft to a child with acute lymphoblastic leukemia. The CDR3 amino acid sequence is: CASSYPRGGGYTF. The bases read TGTGCCAGCAGTTACCCCCGAGGGGGCGGCTACACCTTC.